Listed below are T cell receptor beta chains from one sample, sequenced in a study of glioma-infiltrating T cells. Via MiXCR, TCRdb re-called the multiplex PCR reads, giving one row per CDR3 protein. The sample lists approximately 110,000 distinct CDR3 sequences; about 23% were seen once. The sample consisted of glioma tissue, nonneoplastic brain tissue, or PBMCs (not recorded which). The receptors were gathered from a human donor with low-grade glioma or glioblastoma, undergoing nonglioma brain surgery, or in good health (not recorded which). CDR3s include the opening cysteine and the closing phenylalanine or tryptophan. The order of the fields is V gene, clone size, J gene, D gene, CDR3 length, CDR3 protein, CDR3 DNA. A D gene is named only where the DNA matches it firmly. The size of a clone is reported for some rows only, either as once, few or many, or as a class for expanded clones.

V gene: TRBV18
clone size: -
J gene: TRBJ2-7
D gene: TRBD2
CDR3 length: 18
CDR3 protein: CASSPPGLAGGISYEQYF
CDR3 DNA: TGTGCCAGCTCACCACCGGGACTAGCGGGAGGGATCTCCTACGAGCAGTACTTC

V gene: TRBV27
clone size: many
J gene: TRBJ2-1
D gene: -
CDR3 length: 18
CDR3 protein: CASSLARTQDLSYNEQFF
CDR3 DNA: TGTGCCAGCAGTTTAGCCCGGACGCAGGATCTATCCTACAATGAGCAGTTCTTC

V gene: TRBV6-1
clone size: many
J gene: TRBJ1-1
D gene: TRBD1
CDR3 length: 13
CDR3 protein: CASQQGENYEAFF
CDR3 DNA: TGCGCCAGTCAACAGGGGGAGAATTATGAAGCTTTCTTT

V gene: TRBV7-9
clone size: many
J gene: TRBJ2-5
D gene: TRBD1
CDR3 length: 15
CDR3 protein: CASSLHDRGQETQYF
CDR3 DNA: TGTGCCAGCAGCTTACACGACAGGGGGCAAGAGACCCAGTACTTC

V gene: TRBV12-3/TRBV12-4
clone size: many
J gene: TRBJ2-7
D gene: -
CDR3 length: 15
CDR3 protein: CASSWSSRSSYEQYF
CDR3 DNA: TGTGCCAGCAGTTGGAGTAGCAGGAGCTCCTACGAGCAGTACTTC

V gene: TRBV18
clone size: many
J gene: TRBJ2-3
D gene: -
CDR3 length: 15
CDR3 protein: CASSEGVSSTDTQYF
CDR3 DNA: TGTGCCAGCTCAGAGGGGGTGAGCAGCACAGATACGCAGTATTTT

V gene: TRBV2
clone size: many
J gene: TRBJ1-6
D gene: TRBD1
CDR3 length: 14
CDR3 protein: CASNGRTGGPPLHF
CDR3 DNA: TGTGCCAGCAACGGCAGGACAGGGGGGCCACCCCTCCACTTT

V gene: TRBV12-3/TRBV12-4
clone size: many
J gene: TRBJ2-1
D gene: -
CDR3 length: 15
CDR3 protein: CASSLGGGGYNEQFF
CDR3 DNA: TGTGCCAGCAGTTTAGGGGGTGGAGGATACAATGAGCAGTTCTTC

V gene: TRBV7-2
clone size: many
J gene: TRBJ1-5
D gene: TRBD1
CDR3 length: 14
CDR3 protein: CASSAGTGGQPQHF
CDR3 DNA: TGTGCCAGCAGCGCCGGGACAGGGGGCCAGCCCCAGCATTTT

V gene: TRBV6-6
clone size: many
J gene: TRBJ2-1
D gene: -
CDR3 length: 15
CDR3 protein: CASSYSREPYNEQFF
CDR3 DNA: TGTGCCAGCAGTTACTCCCGGGAGCCCTACAATGAGCAGTTCTTC

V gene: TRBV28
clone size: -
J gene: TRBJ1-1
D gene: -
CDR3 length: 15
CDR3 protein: CASSLYTWMEGEAFF
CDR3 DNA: TGTGCCAGCAGTTTATATACATGGATGGAGGGTGAAGCTTTCTTT

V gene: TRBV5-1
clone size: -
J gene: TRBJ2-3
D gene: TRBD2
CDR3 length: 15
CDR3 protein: CASSRTSADTDTQYF
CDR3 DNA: TGCGCCAGCAGCCGGACTAGCGCAGACACAGATACGCAGTATTTT

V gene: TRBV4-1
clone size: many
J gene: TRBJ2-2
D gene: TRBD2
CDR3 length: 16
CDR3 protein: CASSHRTSGDTGELFF
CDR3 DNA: TGCGCCAGCAGCCATCGGACTAGCGGAGACACCGGGGAGCTGTTTTTT

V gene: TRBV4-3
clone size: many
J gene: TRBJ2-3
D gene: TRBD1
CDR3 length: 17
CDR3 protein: CASSQDLAGGGTDTQYF
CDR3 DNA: TGCGCCAGCAGCCAAGATTTGGCAGGGGGCGGCACAGATACGCAGTATTTT

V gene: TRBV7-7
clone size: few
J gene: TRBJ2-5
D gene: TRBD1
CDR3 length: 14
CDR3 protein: CASSPTGGGETQYF
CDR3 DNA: TGTGCTAGCAGCCCGACAGGGGGGGGAGAGACCCAGTACTTC

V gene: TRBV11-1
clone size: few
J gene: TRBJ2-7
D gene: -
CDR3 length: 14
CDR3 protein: CASSPRDIRYEQYF
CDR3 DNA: TGTGCCAGCAGCCCCCGGGACATCCGCTACGAGCAGTACTTC

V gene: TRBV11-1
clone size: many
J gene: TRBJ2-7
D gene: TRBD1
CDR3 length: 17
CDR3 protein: CASSFIRDRGLRDEQYF
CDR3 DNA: TGTGCCAGCAGCTTTATACGGGACAGGGGACTCCGGGACGAGCAGTACTTC

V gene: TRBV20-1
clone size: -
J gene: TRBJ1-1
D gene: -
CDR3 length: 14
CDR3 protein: CSPQYTTVGTEGFF
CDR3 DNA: TGCAGTCCACAGTATACCACCGTGGGAACTGAAGGTTTCTTT

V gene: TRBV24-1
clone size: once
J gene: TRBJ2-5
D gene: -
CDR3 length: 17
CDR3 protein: CATSVKGSGPPNETQYF
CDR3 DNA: TGTGCCACCAGTGTAAAGGGGTCCGGTCCCCCCAATGAGACCCAGTACTTC

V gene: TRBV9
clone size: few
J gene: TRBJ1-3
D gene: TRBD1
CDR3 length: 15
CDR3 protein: CASSPRTGAGNTIYF
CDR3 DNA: TGTGCCAGCAGCCCTCGGACAGGGGCTGGAAACACCATATATTTT

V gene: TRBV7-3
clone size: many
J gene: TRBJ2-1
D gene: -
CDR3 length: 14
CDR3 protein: CASSLAGSRNEQFF
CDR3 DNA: TGTGCCAGCAGCTTAGCAGGATCGAGAAATGAGCAGTTCTTC

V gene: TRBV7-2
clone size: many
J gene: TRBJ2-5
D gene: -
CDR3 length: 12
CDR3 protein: CASSFFTGPQYF
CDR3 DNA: TGTGCCAGCAGCTTTTTTACCGGTCCCCAGTACTTC

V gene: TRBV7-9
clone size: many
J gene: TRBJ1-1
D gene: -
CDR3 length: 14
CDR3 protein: CASSLRGGIPEAFF
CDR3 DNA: TGTGCCAGCAGCTTACGGGGGGGAATCCCTGAAGCTTTCTTT

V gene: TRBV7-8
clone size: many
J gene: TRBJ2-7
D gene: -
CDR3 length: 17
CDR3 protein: CASSPLTNSGSSYEQYF
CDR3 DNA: TGTGCCAGCAGCCCGCTCACCAATTCCGGAAGCTCCTACGAGCAGTACTTC

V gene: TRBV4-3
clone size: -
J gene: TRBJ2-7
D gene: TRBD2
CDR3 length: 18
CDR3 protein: CASSQVTNGTSDYYEQYF
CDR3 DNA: TGCGCCAGCAGCCAAGTAACTAACGGGACTAGCGATTACTACGAGCAGTACTTC

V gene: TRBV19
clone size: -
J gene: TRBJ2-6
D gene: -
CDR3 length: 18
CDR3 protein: CASSIARPLMDGANVLTF
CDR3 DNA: TGTGCCAGTAGTATTGCCAGGCCCCTGATGGACGGGGCCAACGTCCTGACTTTC

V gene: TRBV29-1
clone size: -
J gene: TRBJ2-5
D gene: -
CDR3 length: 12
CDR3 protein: CSVERQAETQYF
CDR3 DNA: TGCAGCGTTGAACGACAGGCCGAGACCCAGTACTTC

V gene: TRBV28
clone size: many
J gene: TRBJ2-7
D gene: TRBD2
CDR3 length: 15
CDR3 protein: CASSLLTSGVGEQYF
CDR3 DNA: TGTGCCAGCAGTCTTTTGACTAGCGGGGTGGGGGAGCAGTACTTC

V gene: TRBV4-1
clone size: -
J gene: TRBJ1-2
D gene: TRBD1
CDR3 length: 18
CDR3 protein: CASSQDTTGTGLAYGYTF
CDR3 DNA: TGCGCCAGCAGCCAAGATACCACGGGGACAGGGTTAGCCTATGGCTACACCTTC

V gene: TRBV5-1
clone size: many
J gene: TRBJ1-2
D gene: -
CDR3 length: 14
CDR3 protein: CASSGGTDPYGYTF
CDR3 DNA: TGCGCCAGCAGCGGGGGGACGGACCCCTATGGCTACACCTTC

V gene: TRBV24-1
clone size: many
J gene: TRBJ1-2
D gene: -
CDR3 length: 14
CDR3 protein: CATSDGHRGHGYTF
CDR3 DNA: TGTGCCACCAGTGATGGCCACCGGGGGCATGGCTACACCTTC

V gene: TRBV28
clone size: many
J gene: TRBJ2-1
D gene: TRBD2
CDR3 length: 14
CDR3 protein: CASSFGTSTDEQFF
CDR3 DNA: TGTGCCAGCAGTTTCGGGACTAGCACGGATGAGCAGTTCTTC

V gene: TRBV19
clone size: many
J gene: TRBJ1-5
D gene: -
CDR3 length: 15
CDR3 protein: CASTTSGNRNQPQHF
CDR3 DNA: TGTGCCAGTACCACATCGGGGAACCGGAATCAGCCCCAGCATTTT

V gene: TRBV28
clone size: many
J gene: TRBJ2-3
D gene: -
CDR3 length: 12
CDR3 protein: CASSLFADTQYF
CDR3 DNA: TGTGCCAGCAGTTTGTTTGCAGATACGCAGTATTTT

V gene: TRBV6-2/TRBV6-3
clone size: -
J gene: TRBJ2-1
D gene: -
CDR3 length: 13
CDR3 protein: CASRHRVDNEQFF
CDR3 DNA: TGCGCCAGCAGACATAGAGTAGACAATGAGCAGTTCTTC

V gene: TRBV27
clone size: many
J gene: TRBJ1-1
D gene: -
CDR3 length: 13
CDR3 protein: CASSWSERTEAFF
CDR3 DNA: TGTGCCAGCAGTTGGTCAGAGAGGACTGAAGCTTTCTTT

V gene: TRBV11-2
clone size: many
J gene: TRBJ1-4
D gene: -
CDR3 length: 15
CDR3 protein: CASSLGPGPEHQLFF
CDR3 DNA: TGTGCCAGCAGCTTAGGTCCAGGGCCGGAGCACCAACTGTTTTTT

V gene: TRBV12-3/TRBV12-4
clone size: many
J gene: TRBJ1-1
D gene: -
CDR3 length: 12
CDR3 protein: CASSLTQGSAFF
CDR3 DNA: TGTGCCAGCAGTCTAACCCAGGGTTCAGCTTTCTTT

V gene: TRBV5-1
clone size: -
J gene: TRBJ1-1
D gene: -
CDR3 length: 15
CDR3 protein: CASSGGGQGNTEAFF
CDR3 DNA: TGCGCCAGCAGCGGGGGGGGCCAGGGGAACACTGAAGCTTTCTTT

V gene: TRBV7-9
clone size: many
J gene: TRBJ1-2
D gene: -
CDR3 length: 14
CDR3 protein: CASNPLTGNWGYTF
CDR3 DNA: TGTGCCAGCAACCCTCTCACAGGGAATTGGGGCTACACCTTC

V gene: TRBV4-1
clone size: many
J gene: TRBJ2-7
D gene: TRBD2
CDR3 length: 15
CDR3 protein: CASSRGLAGEGEQYF
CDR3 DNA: TGCGCCAGCAGCCGAGGACTAGCGGGAGAGGGAGAACAGTACTTC

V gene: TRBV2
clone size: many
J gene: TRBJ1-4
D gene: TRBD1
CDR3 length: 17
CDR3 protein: CASSAGTGLEVSEKLFF
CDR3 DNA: TGTGCCAGCAGTGCCGGGACAGGGTTAGAAGTTTCTGAAAAACTGTTTTTT

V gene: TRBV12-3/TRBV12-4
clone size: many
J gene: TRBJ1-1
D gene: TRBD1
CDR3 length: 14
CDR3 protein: CASSYQGAFAEAFF
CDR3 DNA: TGTGCCAGCAGTTACCAGGGGGCGTTCGCTGAAGCTTTCTTT

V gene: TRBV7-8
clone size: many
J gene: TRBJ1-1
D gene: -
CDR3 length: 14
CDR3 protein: CASSLVLGGPEAFF
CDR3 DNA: TGTGCCAGCAGCTTAGTGCTGGGCGGTCCAGAAGCTTTCTTT

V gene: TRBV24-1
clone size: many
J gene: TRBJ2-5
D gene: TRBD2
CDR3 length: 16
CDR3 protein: CATSGVGTSGQETQYF
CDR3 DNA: TGTGCCACCAGTGGGGTTGGGACTAGCGGCCAAGAGACCCAGTACTTC

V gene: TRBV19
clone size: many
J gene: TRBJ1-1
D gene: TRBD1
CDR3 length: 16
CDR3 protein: CASNSDRGLMNTEAFF
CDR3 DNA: TGTGCCAGTAACTCGGACAGGGGGCTCATGAACACTGAAGCTTTCTTT

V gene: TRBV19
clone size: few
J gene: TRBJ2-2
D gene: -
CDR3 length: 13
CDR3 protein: CASSLQGTGELFF
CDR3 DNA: TGTGCCAGTAGTCTTCAGGGGACCGGGGAGCTGTTTTTT

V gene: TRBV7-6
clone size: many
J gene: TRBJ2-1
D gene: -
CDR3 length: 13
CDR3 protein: CASSLPTSNEQFF
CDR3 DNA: TGTGCCAGCAGCTTACCGACAAGCAATGAGCAGTTCTTC

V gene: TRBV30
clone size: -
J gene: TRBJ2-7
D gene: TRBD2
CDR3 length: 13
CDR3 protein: CAWRSSGEVQWYF
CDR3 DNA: TGTGCCTGGAGGTCTAGCGGAGAGGTTCAATGGTACTTC

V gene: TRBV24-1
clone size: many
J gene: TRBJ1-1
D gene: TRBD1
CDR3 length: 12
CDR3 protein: CATRERTGRAFF
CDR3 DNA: TGTGCCACCAGAGAACGGACAGGGCGAGCTTTCTTT

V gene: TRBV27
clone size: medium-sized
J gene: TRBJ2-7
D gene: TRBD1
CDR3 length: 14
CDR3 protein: CASSLHDRVHEQYF
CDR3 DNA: TGTGCCAGCAGCCTACACGACAGGGTCCACGAGCAGTACTTC

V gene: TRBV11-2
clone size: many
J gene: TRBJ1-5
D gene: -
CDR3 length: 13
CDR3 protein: CASSLDWRAPQHF
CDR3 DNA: TGTGCCAGCAGCTTAGATTGGCGAGCGCCCCAGCATTTT

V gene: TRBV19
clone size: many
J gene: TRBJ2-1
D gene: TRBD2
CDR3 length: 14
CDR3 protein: CASSRLAGGNEQFF
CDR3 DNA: TGTGCCAGTAGTCGACTAGCGGGAGGGAATGAGCAGTTCTTC

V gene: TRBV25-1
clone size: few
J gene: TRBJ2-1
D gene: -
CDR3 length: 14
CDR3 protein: CASSEGGSYNEQFF
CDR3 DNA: TGTGCCAGCAGTGAAGGGGGATCCTACAATGAGCAGTTCTTC

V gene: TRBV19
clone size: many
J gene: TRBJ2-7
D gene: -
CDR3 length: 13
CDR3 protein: CASSSGTSYEQYF
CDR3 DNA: TGTGCCAGTAGTAGCGGGACCTCCTACGAGCAGTACTTC